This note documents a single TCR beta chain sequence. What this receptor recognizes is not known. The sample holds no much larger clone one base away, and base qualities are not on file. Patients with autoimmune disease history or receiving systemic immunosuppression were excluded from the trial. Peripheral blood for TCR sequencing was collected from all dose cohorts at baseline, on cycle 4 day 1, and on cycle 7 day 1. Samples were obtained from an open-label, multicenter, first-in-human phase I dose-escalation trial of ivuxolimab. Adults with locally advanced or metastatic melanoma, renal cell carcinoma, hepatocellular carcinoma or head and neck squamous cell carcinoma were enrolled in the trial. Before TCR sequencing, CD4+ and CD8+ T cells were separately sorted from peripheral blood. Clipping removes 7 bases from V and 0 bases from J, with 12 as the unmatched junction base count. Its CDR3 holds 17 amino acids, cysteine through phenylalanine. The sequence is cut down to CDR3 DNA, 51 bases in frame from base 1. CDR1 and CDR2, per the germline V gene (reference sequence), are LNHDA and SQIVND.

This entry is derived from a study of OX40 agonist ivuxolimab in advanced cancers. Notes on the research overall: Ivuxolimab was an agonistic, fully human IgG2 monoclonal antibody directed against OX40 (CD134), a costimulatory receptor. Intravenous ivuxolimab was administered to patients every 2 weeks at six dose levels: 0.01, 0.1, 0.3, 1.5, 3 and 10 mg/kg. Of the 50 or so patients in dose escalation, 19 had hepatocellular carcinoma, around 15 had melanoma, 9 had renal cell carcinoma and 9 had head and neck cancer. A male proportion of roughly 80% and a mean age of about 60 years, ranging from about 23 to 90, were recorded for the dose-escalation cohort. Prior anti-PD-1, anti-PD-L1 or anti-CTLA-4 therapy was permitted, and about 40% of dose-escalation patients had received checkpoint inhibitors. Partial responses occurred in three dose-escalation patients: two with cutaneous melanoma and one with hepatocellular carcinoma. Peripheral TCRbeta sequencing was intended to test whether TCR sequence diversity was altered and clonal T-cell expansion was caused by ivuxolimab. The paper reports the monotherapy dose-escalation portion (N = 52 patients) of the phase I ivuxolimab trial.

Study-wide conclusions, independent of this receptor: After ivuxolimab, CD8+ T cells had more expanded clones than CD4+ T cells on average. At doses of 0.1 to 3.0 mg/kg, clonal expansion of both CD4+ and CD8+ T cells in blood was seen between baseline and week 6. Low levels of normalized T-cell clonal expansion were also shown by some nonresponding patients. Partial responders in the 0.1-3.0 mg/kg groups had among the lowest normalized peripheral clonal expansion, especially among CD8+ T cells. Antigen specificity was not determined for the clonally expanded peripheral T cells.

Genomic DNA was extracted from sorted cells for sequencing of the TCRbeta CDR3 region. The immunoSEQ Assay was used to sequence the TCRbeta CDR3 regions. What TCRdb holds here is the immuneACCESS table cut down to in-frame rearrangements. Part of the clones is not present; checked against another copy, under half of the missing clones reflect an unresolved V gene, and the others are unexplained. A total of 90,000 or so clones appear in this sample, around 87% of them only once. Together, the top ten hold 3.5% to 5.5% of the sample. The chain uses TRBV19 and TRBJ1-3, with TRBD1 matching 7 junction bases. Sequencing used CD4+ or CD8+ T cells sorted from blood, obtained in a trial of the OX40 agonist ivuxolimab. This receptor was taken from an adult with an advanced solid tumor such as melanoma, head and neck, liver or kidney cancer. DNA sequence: TGTGCCAGTAAGGAAGACAGGGCTCAAAGCTCTGGAAACACCATATATTTT. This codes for CASKEDRAQSSGNTIYF. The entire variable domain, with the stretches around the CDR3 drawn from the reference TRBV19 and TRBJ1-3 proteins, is DGGITQSPKYLFRKEGQNVTLSCEQNLNHDAMYWYRQDPGQGLRLIYYSQIVNDFQKGDIAEGYSVSREKKESFPLTVTSAQKNPTAFYLCASKEDRAQSSGNTIYFGEGSWLTVV.